This T cell receptor (beta chain) came from a study of blood T cell repertoires in COVID-19. Study details: From the United States, Italy and Spain came samples of acute and convalescent COVID-19. From T cells, B-cell-depleted T cells, or PBMCs came the material, which was cDNA or gDNA.

Per the study methods: Scientists estimated how many nucleated cells there were by amplifying reference gene primers. Only in-frame clones appear in the TCRdb table, and some are missing; sequencing was by immunoSEQ multiplex PCR. Clonal size and the V and J genes are those of that table, whereas D and trimming came from the DNA. The sample includes 85,000 to 95,000 clones, around 88% of them seen just once. This clone appeared a single time. Germline CDR1 reads SGHRS; CDR2 reads YFSETQ. Losses at the gene ends were 4 bases for V and 1 base for J; bases not matched to a gene: 3. The CDR3 is 14 amino acids.

The TCR was taken from a man aged 55 to 70 with acute or convalescent COVID-19. This rearrangement joins TRBV5-1 to TRBJ2-7; 9 bases map to TRBD2. The sequenced sample was peripheral blood. Here the CDR3 reads CASSPSGESYEQYF. Written as DNA, the CDR3 is TGCGCCAGCAGCCCTAGCGGGGAGTCCTACGAGCAGTACTTC.